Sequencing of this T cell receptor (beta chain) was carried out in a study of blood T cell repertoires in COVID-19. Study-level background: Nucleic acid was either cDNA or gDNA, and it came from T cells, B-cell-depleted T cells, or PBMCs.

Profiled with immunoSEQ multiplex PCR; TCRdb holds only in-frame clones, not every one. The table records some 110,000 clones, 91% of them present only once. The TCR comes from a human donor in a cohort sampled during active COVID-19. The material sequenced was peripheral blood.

CDR3 bases: TGTGCCAGCAGTTACTCCAGGGTAAGCTCCTACGAGCAGTACTTC. Protein sequence: CASSYSRVSSYEQYF. The gene calls are TRBV6-5 and TRBJ2-7, with a weak D call TRBD1 (5 bases). Germline lookup yields CDR1 MNHEY and CDR2 SVGAGI. The CDR3 totals 15 residues. With 0 bases removed from V and 0 bases from J, the gap between germline ends came to 9 bases.